This T cell receptor (beta chain) derives from a study of shared clonotypes between healthy human individuals. TCRdb's table, derived via immunoSEQ multiplex PCR, lists solely in-frame clones and lacks some. The repertoire consists of more than 2,000,000 clones, with around nine tenths occurring once and the leading ten covering roughly 0.14%. Between the trimmed V and J ends, which lost 5 bases and 11 bases, there was a span of 18 bases. CDR1 and CDR2 from the germline V gene are MNHNY and SVGAGI (reference sequence). This CDR3 is built from 13 residues. Source material: naive CD4+ T cells sorted from blood. As to subset: CD45RA+ positively selected. This TCR was sampled from a man aged 18 to 30 in good health. The chain recombines TRBV6-6 with TRBJ2-5, with D unclear. The CDR3 reads CASSPRTQFGQYF. DNA for the CDR3: TGTGCCAGCAGTCCCAGAACCCAGTTCGGGCAGTACTTC.